The T cell receptor beta chain under discussion was sequenced for a study of T-cell memory formation after mild COVID-19. General study findings and limits: CD4+ contracting clones lay mainly in CM and EM, CD8+ ones in EMRA.

Germline CDR1 is SGHTA and CDR2 is FQGTGA. CDR3 length: 16 residues. Germline trimming cut 5 bases from V and 12 bases from J; bases unmatched to any gene: 15. A few counts support this clonotype. The antigen remains undetermined. TCRdb passed the 5' RACE reads through MiXCR, listing each CDR3 protein once. Among about 90,000 distinct CDR3 sequences listed, roughly 16% were seen once. The sample comprised PBMCs or a T cell subset sorted from them (not recorded which). The V gene is TRBV7-3, the J gene TRBJ2-1; 11 bases are shared with TRBD2. The receptor was derived from a man aged 18 to 30 who had mild COVID-19 (a few samples of this study predate the infection). Cell type and time point are not known. CDR3 protein: CASSLLPSGGRGGQFF. The CDR3 bases are TGTGCCAGCAGCCTCCTGCCTAGCGGGGGGCGGGGTGGGCAGTTCTTC.